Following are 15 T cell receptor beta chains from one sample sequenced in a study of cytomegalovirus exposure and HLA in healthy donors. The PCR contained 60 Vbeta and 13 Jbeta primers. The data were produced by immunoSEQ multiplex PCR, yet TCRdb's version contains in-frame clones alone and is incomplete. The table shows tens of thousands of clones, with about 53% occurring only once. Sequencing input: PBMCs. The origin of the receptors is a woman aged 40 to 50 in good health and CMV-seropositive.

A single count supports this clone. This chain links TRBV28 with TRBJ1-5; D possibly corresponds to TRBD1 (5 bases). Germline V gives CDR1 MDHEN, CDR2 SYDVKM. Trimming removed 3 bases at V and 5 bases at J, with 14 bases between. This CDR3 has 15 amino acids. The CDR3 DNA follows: TGTGCCAGCAGTTTCGATCGGGGGTGGTATCAGCCCCAGCATTTT. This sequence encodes CASSFDRGWYQPQHF.

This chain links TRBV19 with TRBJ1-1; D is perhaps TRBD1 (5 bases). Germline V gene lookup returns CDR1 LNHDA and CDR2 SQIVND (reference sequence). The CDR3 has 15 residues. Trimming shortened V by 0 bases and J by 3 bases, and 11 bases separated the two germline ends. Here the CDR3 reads CASSIERGGHTEAFF. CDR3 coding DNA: TGTGCCAGTAGTATAGAAAGGGGTGGTCACACTGAAGCTTTCTTT.

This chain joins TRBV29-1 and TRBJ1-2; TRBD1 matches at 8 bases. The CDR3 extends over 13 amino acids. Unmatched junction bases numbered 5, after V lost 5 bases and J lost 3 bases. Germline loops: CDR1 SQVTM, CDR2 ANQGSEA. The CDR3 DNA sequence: TGCAGCGTTCCCGGGACAGGACACTATGGCTACACCTTC. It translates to CSVPGTGHYGYTF.

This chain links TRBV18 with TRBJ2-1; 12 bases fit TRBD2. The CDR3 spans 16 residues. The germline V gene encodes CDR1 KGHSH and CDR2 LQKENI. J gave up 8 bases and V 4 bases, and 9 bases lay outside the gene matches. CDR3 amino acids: CASSLVASGGADEQFF. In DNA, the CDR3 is TGTGCCAGCTCACTTGTTGCTAGCGGGGGGGCCGATGAGCAGTTCTTC.

The CDR3 coding sequence is TGTGCCAGCAGCTTTTCGGGACAGAACACTGAAGCTTTCTTT. It translates to CASSFSGQNTEAFF. The rearrangement uses TRBV7-2 and TRBJ1-1; weak D call: TRBD1 (6 bases). Germline values: CDR1 SGHTA, CDR2 FQGNSA. This CDR3 spans 14 amino acids. V shed 3 bases and J shed 1 base, with 9 bases lying between them.

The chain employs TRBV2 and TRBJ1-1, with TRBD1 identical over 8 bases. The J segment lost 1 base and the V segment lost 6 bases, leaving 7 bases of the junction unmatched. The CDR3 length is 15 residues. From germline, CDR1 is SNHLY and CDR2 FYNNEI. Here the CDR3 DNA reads TGTGCCAGCAGGCCCGGACAGGGCCGGAACACTGAAGCTTTCTTT. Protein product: CASRPGQGRNTEAFF.

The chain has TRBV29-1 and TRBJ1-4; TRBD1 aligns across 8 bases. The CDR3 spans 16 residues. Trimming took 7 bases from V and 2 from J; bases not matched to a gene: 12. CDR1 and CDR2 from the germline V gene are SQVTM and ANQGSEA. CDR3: CSAPLDRDKTNEKLFF. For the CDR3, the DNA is TGCAGCGCCCCCTTGGACAGGGACAAGACTAATGAAAAACTGTTTTTT.

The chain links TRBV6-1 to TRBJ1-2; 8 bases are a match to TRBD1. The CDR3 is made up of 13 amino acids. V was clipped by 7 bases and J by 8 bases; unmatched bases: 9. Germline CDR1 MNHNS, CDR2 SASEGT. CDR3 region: CASNLQGAQGYTF. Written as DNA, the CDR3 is TGTGCCAGCAACCTTCAGGGGGCGCAAGGCTACACCTTC.

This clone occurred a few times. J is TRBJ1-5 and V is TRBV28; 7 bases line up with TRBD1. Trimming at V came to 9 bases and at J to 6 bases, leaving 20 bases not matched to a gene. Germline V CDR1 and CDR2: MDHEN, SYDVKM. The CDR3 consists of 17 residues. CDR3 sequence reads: CASSTTFHRGRGQPQHF. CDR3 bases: TGTGCCAGTTCGACAACATTTCACAGGGGCCGGGGTCAGCCCCAGCATTTT.

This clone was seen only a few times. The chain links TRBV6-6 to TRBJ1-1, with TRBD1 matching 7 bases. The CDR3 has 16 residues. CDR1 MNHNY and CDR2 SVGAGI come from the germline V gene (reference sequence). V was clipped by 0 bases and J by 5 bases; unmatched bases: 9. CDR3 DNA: TGTGCCAGCAGTTACTCCCCTCCTTCAGGGGGTACTGAAGCTTTCTTT. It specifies CASSYSPPSGGTEAFF.

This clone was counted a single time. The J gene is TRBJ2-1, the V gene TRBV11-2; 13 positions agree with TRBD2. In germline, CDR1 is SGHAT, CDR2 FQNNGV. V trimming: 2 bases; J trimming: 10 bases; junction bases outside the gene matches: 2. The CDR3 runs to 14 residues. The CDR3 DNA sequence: TGTGCCAGCAGCTTACGACTAGCGGGGGGAGAGCAGTTCTTC. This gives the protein CASSLRLAGGEQFF.

This CDR3 is CAWSTWAGNNEQFF. CDR3 DNA: TGTGCCTGGAGTACTTGGGCAGGAAACAATGAGCAGTTCTTC. The gene calls are TRBV30 and TRBJ2-1; the D is unclear. V lost 2 bases and J 5 bases, leaving 13 bases between the germline ends. In germline, CDR1 is GTSNPN, CDR2 SVGIG (reference sequence). The CDR3 is made up of 14 amino acids.

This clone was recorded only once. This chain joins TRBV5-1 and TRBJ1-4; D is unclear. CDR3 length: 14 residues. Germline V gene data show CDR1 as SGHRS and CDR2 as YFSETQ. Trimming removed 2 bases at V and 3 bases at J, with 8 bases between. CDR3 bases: TGCGCCAGCAGCTTTGGTCAGTCTAATGAAAAACTGTTTTTT. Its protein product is CASSFGQSNEKLFF.

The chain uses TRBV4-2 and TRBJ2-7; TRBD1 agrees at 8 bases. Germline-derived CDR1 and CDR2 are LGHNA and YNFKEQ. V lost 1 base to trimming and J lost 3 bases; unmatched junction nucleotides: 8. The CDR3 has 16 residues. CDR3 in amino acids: CASSQVRGQARYEQYF. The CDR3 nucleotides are TGTGCCAGCAGCCAAGTTAGGGGACAGGCTCGCTACGAGCAGTACTTC.

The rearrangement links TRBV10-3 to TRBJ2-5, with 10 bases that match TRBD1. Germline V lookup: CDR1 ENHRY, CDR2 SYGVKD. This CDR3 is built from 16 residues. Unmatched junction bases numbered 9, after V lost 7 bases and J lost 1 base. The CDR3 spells CAIKARTGGSQETQYF. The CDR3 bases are TGTGCCATCAAGGCCCGGACAGGGGGGAGCCAAGAGACCCAGTACTTC.